Shown below are 26 T cell receptor beta chains from a single sample sequenced in a study of T cell clusters in autoimmune cytopenias. TRB amplification used 250 ng of peripheral blood genomic DNA. Multiplex touch-down PCR amplified TRB using TRB-A and TRB-B pools in one tube. Each CDR3 protein gets one entry in TCRdb, which reprocessed the multiplex PCR reads and gives no DNA. The table lists some 6,000 distinct CDR3 sequences. The sample comprised peripheral blood. The receptors shown here come from a human donor with an autoimmune cytopenia or autoimmune hepatitis (not recorded which).

The V and J genes are TRBV28 and TRBJ2-7. This CDR3 spans 11 amino acids. Germline CDR1 is MDHEN and CDR2 is SYDVKM. The chain's CDR3 is CASSATYEQYF.

J is TRBJ1-1 and V is TRBV11-3; the TCRdb D gene call, TRBD1, has no DNA to confirm it. Germline CDR1 and CDR2: SGHNT and YENEEA. CDR3 length: 14 amino acids. CDR3 residues: CASSWGQGNTEAFF.

V is TRBV27 and J is TRBJ1-2; TCRdb picks TRBD1, but there is no DNA to check that call. This CDR3 spans 13 amino acids. The germline CDR1 and CDR2 sequences are MNHEY and SMNVEV (reference sequence). The CDR3 is CASSLWQGYGYTF.

This clonotype is deemed medium-sized by its frequency. The rearrangement joins TRBV19 to TRBJ2-1. The CDR3 runs to 15 residues. CDR1 is LNHDA, CDR2 SQIVND, per germline (reference sequence). The CDR3 reads CASTHESFSYNEQFF.

Measured by frequency, this clonotype is medium-sized (0.01 to 0.1%). The rearrangement uses TRBV18 and TRBJ2-2. The CDR3 has 15 residues. Germline CDR1 reads KGHSH; CDR2 reads LQKENI. The CDR3 sequence: CASSPQEGNTGELFF.

This clonotype is deemed medium-sized (0.01 to 0.1%) by its frequency. The chain combines TRBV27 with TRBJ1-2. Germline loops: CDR1 MNHEY, CDR2 SMNVEV (reference sequence). This CDR3 spans 14 amino acids. The CDR3 is CASSLSLGYYGYTF.

By frequency, this clonotype registers medium-sized. The rearrangement joins TRBV6-5 to TRBJ2-5; TCRdb returns TRBD2, unconfirmable since there is no DNA. Germline lookup yields CDR1 MNHEY and CDR2 SVGAGI. The CDR3 extends over 14 amino acids. CDR3 loop: CASSPGRGAQTQYF.

The J gene is TRBJ2-1, the V gene TRBV6-1. The CDR3 has 12 residues. Germline V lookup: CDR1 MNHNS, CDR2 SASEGT. The CDR3 loop is CAIGDPNREQFF.

This clonotype is classed as medium-sized (0.01 to 0.1%) by frequency. The CDR3: CASSPRHSGDTQYF. The genes are TRBV18 and TRBJ2-3; TCRdb proposes TRBD2, but this gene call is untestable without DNA. The CDR3 has 14 residues. CDR1 and CDR2 (germline): KGHSH, LQKENI.

This clonotype registers medium-sized by frequency. The CDR3 spells CASSISAPPDTQYF. This chain joins TRBV19 and TRBJ2-3; checking the TCRdb D call of TRBD2 is not possible without DNA. From germline, CDR1 is LNHDA and CDR2 SQIVND (reference sequence). This CDR3 comprises 14 residues.

Considering frequency, this clonotype is medium-sized. The V gene is TRBV10-3, the J gene TRBJ2-7; absent DNA, TCRdb's TRBD1 call cannot be checked. CDR3 length: 14 amino acids. Germline CDR1 is ENHRY and CDR2 is SYGVKD. The CDR3 sequence: CAISPAGQGGEQYF.

The J gene is TRBJ1-2, the V gene TRBV5-5; the D call of TRBD1 rests on TCRdb alone, since no DNA is present to check it. In germline, CDR1 is SGHKS, CDR2 YYEKEE (reference sequence). CDR3 length: 13 amino acids. The CDR3 spells CASSFPQIPGYTF.

This clonotype counts as medium-sized by frequency. The chain joins TRBV29-1 to TRBJ1-2; the D call from TCRdb, TRBD1, cannot be confirmed without DNA. The CDR3 is made up of 12 amino acids. Germline V CDR1 and CDR2: SQVTM, ANQGSEA. This chain's CDR3 is CSVDPPNYGYTF. The full variable domain, rest sourced from reference TRBV29-1 and TRBJ1-2, is SAVISQKPSRDICQRGTSLTIQCQVDSQVTMMFWYRQQPGQSLTLIATANQGSEATYESGFVIDKFPISRPNLTFSTLTVSNMSPEDSSIYLCSVDPPNYGYTFGSGTRLTVV.

The chain couples TRBV4-1 to TRBJ2-2; TCRdb calls TRBD1, which cannot be checked without DNA. CDR1 is MGHRA, CDR2 YSYEKL, per germline. This CDR3 is 19 amino acids long. The CDR3 loop reads CASSRRLTGAPSNTGELFF.

The chain links TRBV4-3 to TRBJ2-6; TCRdb designates TRBD2, a call that cannot be tested without DNA. The germline V gene encodes CDR1 LGHNA and CDR2 YSLEER. This CDR3 has 16 residues. The chain's CDR3 is CASSQEEGSGANVLTF.

The chain combines TRBV6-5 with TRBJ1-4. The germline CDR1 and CDR2 sequences are MNHEY and SVGAGI. This CDR3 has 16 residues. The CDR3 here is CASSYLGSYANEKLFF.

This clonotype ranks as medium-sized in terms of frequency. The rearrangement links TRBV19 to TRBJ2-1; TCRdb returns TRBD2, unconfirmable since there is no DNA. The CDR3 has 13 residues. CDR1 is LNHDA and CDR2 is SQIVND in the germline V gene (reference sequence). This CDR3 is CASRRDGRNEQFF.

By frequency, this clonotype is medium-sized. The CDR3 loop is CASSPAGQGKNEQFF. The V call is TRBV12-3 or TRBV12-4, the J call TRBJ2-1; TCRdb's D call, TRBD1, is unchecked because there is no DNA. This CDR3 is built from 15 residues.

The CDR3 protein is CSARDKTGTGSYNSPLHF. The J gene is TRBJ1-6, the V gene TRBV20-1; absent DNA, TCRdb's TRBD1 call cannot be checked. Germline assignment: CDR1 DFQATT and CDR2 SNEGSKA (reference sequence). The CDR3 length is 18 residues.

This clonotype registers medium-sized (0.01 to 0.1%) by frequency. V and J are TRBV6-2 or TRBV6-3 and TRBJ2-7; TCRdb's D call, TRBD1, is unchecked because there is no DNA. The CDR3 spans 12 residues. Per the germline V gene, CDR1 is MNHEY and CDR2 is SVGEGT. The CDR3 here is CASSYPLYEQYF.

CDR3 amino acids: CASSLAGVGYTF. The genes are TRBV11-3 and TRBJ1-2. The CDR3 covers 12 residues. Germline V CDR1 and CDR2: SGHNT, YENEEA.

This chain links TRBV14 with TRBJ1-1. Looked up from germline, CDR1 is SGHDN and CDR2 is FVKESK. The CDR3 totals 21 residues. CDR3 protein: CASSHITYWTAPRGQDTEAFF. Supplemented by reference TRBV14 and TRBJ1-1, the full variable domain reads EAGVTQFPSHSVIEKGQTVTLRCDPISGHDNLYWYRRVMGKEIKFLLHFVKESKQDESGMPNNRFLAERTGGTYSTLKVQPAELEDSGVYFCASSHITYWTAPRGQDTEAFFGQGTRLTVV.

Judged by frequency, this clonotype is medium-sized. The chain has TRBV12-3 or TRBV12-4 and TRBJ1-5. This CDR3 is built from 12 residues. CDR3 sequence: CASSRSNQPQHF.

This clonotype is labeled medium-sized based on frequency. The genes are TRBV29-1 and TRBJ1-2; TCRdb reports TRBD1, a call that lacks DNA to check it against. The CDR3 contains 12 residues. Germline loops: CDR1 SQVTM, CDR2 ANQGSEA. CDR3 in amino acids: CSVGQVNYGYTF.

CDR3 residues: CSARPLRNEQFF. The chain couples TRBV20-1 to TRBJ2-1; lacking DNA, the TRBD2 call made by TCRdb goes unchecked. The CDR3 is 12 amino acids. Germline assignment: CDR1 DFQATT and CDR2 SNEGSKA (reference sequence).

This CDR3 is CASSPWTGTVSGNTIYF. This chain links TRBV5-6 with TRBJ1-3; TCRdb's D call of TRBD1 is untestable without DNA. Germline V lookup: CDR1 SGHDT, CDR2 YYEEEE. The CDR3 is 17 amino acids.